Below, 24 T cell receptor beta chains from the same sample are listed, as sequenced in a study of shared T cell receptors in the human thymus. Method: immunoSEQ multiplex PCR; TCRdb's copy keeps in-frame clones and lacks some. This sample has approximately 760,000 clones; over 75% occur once, and the top ten carry about 0.0098%. These data are also associated with another study on human thymus T cells.

Sequenced: thymocytes. The receptors stem from a girl less than two years old with a congenital heart defect.

J is TRBJ1-6 and V is TRBV10-1; D unresolved. Per germline, CDR1 WNHNN and CDR2 SYGVQD (reference sequence). The CDR3 totals 13 residues. Trimming left V 7 bases short and J 7 bases short, with 11 bases between. The CDR3 spells CASIPRINSPLHF. The CDR3 bases are TGCGCCAGCATTCCCCGTATAAATTCACCCCTCCACTTT.

The chain joins TRBV27 to TRBJ1-2, with 11 bases identical to TRBD1. The CDR3 is 19 residues long. Trimming removed 5 bases from V and 4 bases from J; junction bases left unmatched: 18. From germline, CDR1 is MNHEY and CDR2 SMNVEV (reference sequence). The CDR3 DNA follows: TGTGCCAGCAGTCCAAGCGCCCCGGGACAGGGGGATTGTCCCTATGGCTACACCTTC. It is translated as CASSPSAPGQGDCPYGYTF.

Points on this clone: The sample carries other DNA sequences with the same CDR3. CDR3 DNA sequence: TGCAGTGCTATACGGGGGGAAAAACTGTTTTTT. Translation: CSAIRGEKLFF. V and J are TRBV20-1 and TRBJ1-4; TRBD1 might be the D (5 bases). Germline-derived CDR1 and CDR2 are DFQATT and SNEGSKA (reference sequence). V was trimmed by 4 bases and J by 8 bases, leaving 8 bases between them. The CDR3 is made up of 11 amino acids.

The chain combines TRBV5-1 with TRBJ2-4; weak D call: TRBD1 (5 bases). Trimming stripped 4 bases from V and 0 bases from J, with 14 bases between. Germline V gene lookup returns CDR1 SGHRS and CDR2 YFSETQ. CDR3 size: 16 residues. The CDR3 loop reads CASSPSGWGAKNIQYF. In nucleotides, the CDR3 is TGCGCCAGCAGCCCATCAGGGTGGGGAGCCAAAAACATTCAGTACTTC. The entire variable domain, with the rest obtained from reference TRBV5-1 and TRBJ2-4, is as follows: KAGVTQTPRYLIKTRGQQVTLSCSPISGHRSVSWYQQTPGQGLQFLFEYFSETQRNKGNFPGRFSGRQFSNSRSEMNVSTLELGDSALYLCASSPSGWGAKNIQYFGAGTRLSVL.

The chain joins TRBV27 to TRBJ1-5; no clear D. This CDR3 has 14 residues. With 3 bases removed from V and 4 bases from J, the gap between germline ends came to 10 bases. CDR1 and CDR2 from the germline V gene are MNHEY and SMNVEV (reference sequence). CDR3 sequence: CASSFKGVNQPQHF. In nucleotides, the CDR3 is TGTGCCAGCAGTTTTAAAGGAGTTAATCAGCCCCAGCATTTT.

The CDR3 DNA sequence: TGTGCCAGCAGCGCTACCGGGACAGGGACCTTCGAGCAGTACTTC. The encoded protein is CASSATGTGTFEQYF. The V gene is TRBV11-2, the J gene TRBJ2-7, with 9 bases lining up with TRBD1. The CDR3 runs 15 residues. Germline CDR1 reads SGHAT; CDR2 reads FQNNGV. Trimming took 5 bases from V and 6 from J; bases not matched to a gene: 11.

This clone was seen only once. The chain combines TRBV19 with TRBJ2-1; 7 nucleotides agree with TRBD2. Germline CDR1 is LNHDA and CDR2 is SQIVND (reference sequence). CDR3 length equals 13 residues. J lost 5 bases, V lost 7 bases, and 5 bases had no gene match. In DNA form, the CDR3 reads TGTGCCAGTAAAAGGAGCGGGAACAATGAGCAGTTCTTC. This encodes CASKRSGNNEQFF.

The rearrangement links TRBV2 to TRBJ2-7, with 7 bases lining up with TRBD1. The V gene end was trimmed by 6 bases and the J gene end by 2 bases; junction bases not matched to a gene: 10. The germline CDR1 and CDR2 sequences are SNHLY and FYNNEI. The CDR3 is 15 amino acids. The CDR3 DNA sequence: TGTGCCAGCAGCGCGACAGGGAAGGGGACCTACGAGCAGTACTTC. It encodes CASSATGKGTYEQYF.

The gene calls are TRBV4-1 and TRBJ2-7; a weak D match, TRBD2 (5 bases). CDR1 is MGHRA and CDR2 is YSYEKL in the germline V gene. This CDR3 contains 15 residues. Trimming left V 4 bases short and J 4 bases short, with 17 bases between. CDR3 DNA sequence: TGCGCCAGCAGCCTCACCGGGGTAGAGGGTTACGAGCAGTACTTC. Its protein product is CASSLTGVEGYEQYF.

The rearrangement joins TRBV7-6 to TRBJ1-5; TRBD1 agrees at 10 bases. The CDR3 spans 20 residues. The V and J ends lost 4 bases and 0 bases, in that order; junction bases with no gene match: 15. CDR1 is SGHVS, CDR2 FNYEAQ, per germline. The CDR3 reads CASSSSPTGTGDNSNQPQHF. The CDR3, as DNA: TGTGCCAGCAGCTCCAGCCCGACCGGGACAGGGGACAATAGCAATCAGCCCCAGCATTTT.

The rearrangement links TRBV7-2 to TRBJ2-7; possibly TRBD2 for D (6 bases). The CDR3 contains 17 residues. Germline V gene lookup returns CDR1 SGHTA and CDR2 FQGNSA. The germline V and J ends were trimmed by 1 base and 0 bases, with 16 bases remaining between them. The CDR3 loop is CASSLGGRAGYSYEQYF. CDR3 nucleotides: TGTGCCAGCAGCTTAGGGGGACGGGCGGGGTACTCCTACGAGCAGTACTTC.

The J gene is TRBJ2-5, the V gene TRBV12-5, with 9 bases aligning to TRBD2. After removal of 2 bases from V and 7 bases from J, the junction contained 20 bases not matched to a gene. CDR3 length: 19 amino acids. Germline loops: CDR1 LGHNT, CDR2 FRNRAP. CDR3 in amino acids: CASGLMTDGTSTEIGTQYF. The CDR3 coding sequence is TGTGCTAGTGGTTTGATGACGGACGGGACTAGCACGGAGATCGGGACCCAGTACTTC.

The chain recombines TRBV4-1 with TRBJ1-1; unclear D gene. Germline V gives CDR1 MGHRA, CDR2 YSYEKL. Trimming shortened V by 0 bases and J by 9 bases, and 11 bases separated the two germline ends. The length of the CDR3 is 13 residues. Here the CDR3 reads CASSQDFPRKAFF. The CDR3 coding sequence is TGCGCCAGCAGCCAAGATTTTCCCCGTAAAGCTTTCTTT.

V usage is TRBV6-5 and J usage is TRBJ1-1, with a weak D call TRBD1 (5 bases). The V gene's germline CDR1 is MNHEY and CDR2 SVGAGI. Deletions cut 5 bases from V and 1 base from J, with 11 bases between. The CDR3 sequence is 14 residues long. The CDR3 nucleotides read TGTGCCAGCAGTGCTGGACACGAGAACACTGAAGCTTTCTTT. Protein sequence: CASSAGHENTEAFF.

The V and J genes are TRBV5-4 and TRBJ2-2, with 14 positions matching TRBD2. The CDR3 is made up of 20 amino acids. Per the germline V gene, CDR1 is SGHNT and CDR2 is YYREEE (reference sequence). The V segment lost 3 bases and the J segment 5 bases; nucleotides outside the gene matches: 15. The CDR3 here is CASSWGGLAGEESGTGELFF. The CDR3 DNA reads TGTGCCAGCAGCTGGGGGGGACTAGCGGGGGAGGAAAGCGGGACCGGGGAGCTGTTTTTT.

This clone showed up just a few times. The V and J genes are TRBV7-9 and TRBJ2-7, with TRBD1 matching 11 bases. V trimming: 0 bases; J trimming: 3 bases; junction bases outside the gene matches: 7. This CDR3 has 17 amino acids. In germline, CDR1 is SEHNR, CDR2 FQNEAQ (reference sequence). The CDR3 DNA reads as TGTGCCAGCAGCTTAGCGCGTCGGGACAGGGGGGGCTACGAGCAGTACTTC. Protein: CASSLARRDRGGYEQYF.

The rearrangement links TRBV7-2 to TRBJ1-6, with TRBD1 matching over 10 bases. Germline V gene lookup returns CDR1 SGHTA and CDR2 FQGNSA. The CDR3 runs 17 residues. Trimming cost V 3 bases and J 1 base; bases outside gene matches: 3. The DNA of the CDR3 is TGTGCCAGCAGCTTGGGACAGGGGTGGTCCTATAATTCACCCCTCCACTTT. Protein sequence: CASSLGQGWSYNSPLHF.

The chain has TRBV14 and TRBJ1-1, with a tentative D call TRBD1 (5 bases). The germline V gene has CDR1 SGHDN and CDR2 FVKESK. Trimming stripped 2 bases from V and 5 bases from J, with 12 bases between. The CDR3 runs to 14 residues. CDR3 nucleotide sequence: TGTGCCAGCAGCCAACCAGGGCAAAGAACTGAAGCTTTCTTT. The encoded protein is CASSQPGQRTEAFF.

The gene calls are TRBV28 and TRBJ1-1; D remains unclear. V gave up 2 bases and J gave up 0 bases, with 4 bases separating them. Per germline, CDR1 MDHEN and CDR2 SYDVKM. The CDR3 sequence is 13 residues long. The CDR3 sequence is CASSLLMNTEAFF. CDR3 sequence (DNA): TGTGCCAGCAGTTTACTAATGAACACTGAAGCTTTCTTT.

The chain is built from TRBV10-2 and TRBJ2-5; D not resolved. This CDR3 spans 12 amino acids. The V end was cut by 2 bases, the J end by 5 bases, with 6 bases between. CDR1 is WSHSY, CDR2 SAAADI, per germline. CDR3 nucleotide sequence: TGCGCCAGCAGTGAGACAGAGGAGACCCAGTACTTC. Translating gives CASSETEETQYF.

This clone occurred once. Other DNA sequences of this sample code for an identical CDR3. J is TRBJ1-2 and V is TRBV29-1, with 9 bases aligning to TRBD1. The J segment lost 5 bases and the V segment lost 1 base, leaving 2 bases of the junction unmatched. CDR1 and CDR2 from the germline V gene are SQVTM and ANQGSEA. This CDR3 contains 13 residues. CDR3 DNA sequence: TGCAGCGTTGAAGGACAGGGGGGGTATGGCTACACCTTC. Encoded protein: CSVEGQGGYGYTF.

This sequence joins TRBV11-2 and TRBJ1-1; 7 bases fit TRBD1. The germline V gene has CDR1 SGHAT and CDR2 FQNNGV. The CDR3 is 18 amino acids. Germline trimming cut 5 bases from V and 1 base from J; bases unmatched to any gene: 16. In DNA form, the CDR3 reads TGTGCCAGCAGCCCAAGACAGGGTAGCCAGCGCCCGAACACTGAAGCTTTCTTT. Its translation: CASSPRQGSQRPNTEAFF.

CDR3 nucleotides: TGTGCCAGCCATGGGGCCACTGAAGCTTTCTTT. As protein: CASHGATEAFF. The chain carries TRBV6-5 and TRBJ1-1; perhaps TRBD1 as D (5 bases). Germline V gene data show CDR1 as MNHEY and CDR2 as SVGAGI. V gave up 8 bases and J gave up 4 bases, with 8 bases separating them. The CDR3 consists of 11 residues.

The chain recombines TRBV11-2 with TRBJ1-1, with a tentative D call TRBD1 (5 bases). In germline, CDR1 is SGHAT, CDR2 FQNNGV. V lost 5 bases and J 7 bases, leaving 20 bases between the germline ends. This CDR3 has 15 amino acids. The CDR3 spells CASSVPGEQPSEAFF. The CDR3, as DNA: TGTGCCAGCAGCGTCCCGGGGGAACAGCCGAGTGAAGCTTTCTTT.